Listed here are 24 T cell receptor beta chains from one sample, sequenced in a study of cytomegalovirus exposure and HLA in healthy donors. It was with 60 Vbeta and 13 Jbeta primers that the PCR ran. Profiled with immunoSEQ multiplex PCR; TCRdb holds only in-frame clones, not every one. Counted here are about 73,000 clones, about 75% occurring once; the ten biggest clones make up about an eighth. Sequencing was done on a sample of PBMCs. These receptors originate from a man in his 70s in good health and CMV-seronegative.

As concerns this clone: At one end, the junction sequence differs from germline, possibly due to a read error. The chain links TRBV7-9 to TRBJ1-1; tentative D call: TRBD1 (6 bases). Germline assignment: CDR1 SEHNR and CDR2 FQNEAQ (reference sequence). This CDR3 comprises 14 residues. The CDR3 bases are TGTTCCAGCAGCTTACAGGGTATGAACACTGAAGCTTTCTTT. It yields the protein CSSSLQGMNTEAFF. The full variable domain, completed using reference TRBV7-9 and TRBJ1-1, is DTGVSQNPRHKITKRGQNVTFRCDPISEHNRLYWYRQTLGQGPEFLTYFQNEAQLEKSRLLSDRFSAERPKGSFSTLEIQRTEQGDSAMYLCSSSLQGMNTEAFFGQGTRLTVV.

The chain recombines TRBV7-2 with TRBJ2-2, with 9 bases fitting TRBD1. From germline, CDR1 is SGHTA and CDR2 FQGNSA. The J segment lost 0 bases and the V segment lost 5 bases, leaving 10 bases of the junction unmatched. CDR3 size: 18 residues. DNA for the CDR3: TGTGCCAGCAGCCAACCCGGACAGGGGAGATCGAACACCGGGGAGCTGTTTTTT. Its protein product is CASSQPGQGRSNTGELFF.

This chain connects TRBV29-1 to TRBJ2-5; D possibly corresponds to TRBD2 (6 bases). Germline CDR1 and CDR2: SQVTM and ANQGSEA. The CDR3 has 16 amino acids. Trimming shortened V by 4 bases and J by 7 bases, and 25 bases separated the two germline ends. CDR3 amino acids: CSVGASGRGNAATQYF. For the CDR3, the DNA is TGCAGCGTTGGCGCTTCAGGACGGGGGAACGCCGCGACCCAGTACTTC.

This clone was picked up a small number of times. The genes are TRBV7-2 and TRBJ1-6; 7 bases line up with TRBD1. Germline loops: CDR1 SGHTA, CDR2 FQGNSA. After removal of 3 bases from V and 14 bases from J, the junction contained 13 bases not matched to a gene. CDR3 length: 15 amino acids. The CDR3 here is CASSFLALSTGSLHF. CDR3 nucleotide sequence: TGTGCCAGCAGCTTCCTGGCCCTCTCGACAGGGTCCCTCCACTTT.

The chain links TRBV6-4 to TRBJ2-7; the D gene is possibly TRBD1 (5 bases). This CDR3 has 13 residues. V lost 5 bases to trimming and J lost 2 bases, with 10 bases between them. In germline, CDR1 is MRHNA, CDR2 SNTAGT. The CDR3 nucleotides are TGTGCCAGCAGTTCCCCGACAGCCTACGAGCAGTACTTC. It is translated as CASSSPTAYEQYF.

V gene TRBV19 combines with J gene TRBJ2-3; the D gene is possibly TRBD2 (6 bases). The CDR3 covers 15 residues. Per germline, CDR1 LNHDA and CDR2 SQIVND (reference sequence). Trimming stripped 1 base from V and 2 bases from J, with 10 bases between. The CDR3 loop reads CASSIGRGVTDTQYF. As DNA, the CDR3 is TGTGCCAGTAGTATAGGACGCGGGGTCACAGATACGCAGTATTTT.

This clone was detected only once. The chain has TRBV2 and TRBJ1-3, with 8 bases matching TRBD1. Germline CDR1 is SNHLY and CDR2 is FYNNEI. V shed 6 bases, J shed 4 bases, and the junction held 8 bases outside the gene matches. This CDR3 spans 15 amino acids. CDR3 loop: CASRKDRQGGNTIYF. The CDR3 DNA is TGTGCCAGCAGGAAGGATAGACAGGGGGGAAACACCATATATTTT.

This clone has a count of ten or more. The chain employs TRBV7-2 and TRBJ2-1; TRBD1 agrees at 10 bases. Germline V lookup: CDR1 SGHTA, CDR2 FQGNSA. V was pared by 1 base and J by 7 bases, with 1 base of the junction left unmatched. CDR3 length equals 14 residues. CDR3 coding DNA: TGTGCCAGCAGCTTAGGACAGGGGGCGAATGAGCAGTTCTTC. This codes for CASSLGQGANEQFF.

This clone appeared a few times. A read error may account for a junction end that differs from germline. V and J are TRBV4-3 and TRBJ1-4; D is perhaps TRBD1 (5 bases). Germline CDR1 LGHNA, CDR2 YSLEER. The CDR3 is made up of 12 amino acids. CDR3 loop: CASSQEGRAPVF. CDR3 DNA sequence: TGCGCCAGCAGCCAAGAGGGCAGGGCTCCTGTGTTT.

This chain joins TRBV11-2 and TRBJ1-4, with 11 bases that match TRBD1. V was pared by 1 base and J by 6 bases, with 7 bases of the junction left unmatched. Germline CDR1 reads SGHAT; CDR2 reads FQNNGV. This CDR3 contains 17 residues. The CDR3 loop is CASSLGTGGFRYEKLFF. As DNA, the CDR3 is TGTGCCAGCAGCTTAGGGACAGGGGGCTTTCGGTATGAAAAACTGTTTTTT.

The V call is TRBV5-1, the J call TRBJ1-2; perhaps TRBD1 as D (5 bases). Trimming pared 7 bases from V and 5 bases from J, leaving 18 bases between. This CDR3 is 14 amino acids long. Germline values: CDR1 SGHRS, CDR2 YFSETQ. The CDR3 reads CASGPRRGGYGYTF. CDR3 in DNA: TGCGCCAGCGGCCCCCGGAGGGGAGGTTATGGCTACACCTTC.

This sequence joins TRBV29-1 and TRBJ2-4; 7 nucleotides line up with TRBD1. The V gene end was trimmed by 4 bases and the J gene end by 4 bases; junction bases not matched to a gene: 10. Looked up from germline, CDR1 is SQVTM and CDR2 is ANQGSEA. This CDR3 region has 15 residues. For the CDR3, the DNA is TGCAGCGTTGGTGGTAGGGGGCAAGATAAAAACATTCAGTACTTC. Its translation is CSVGGRGQDKNIQYF.

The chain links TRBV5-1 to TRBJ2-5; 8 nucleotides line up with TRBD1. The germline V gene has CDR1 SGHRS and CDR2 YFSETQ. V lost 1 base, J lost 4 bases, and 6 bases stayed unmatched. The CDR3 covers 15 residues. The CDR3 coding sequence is TGCGCCAGCAGCTTGCGAGCAGGGGGCCGAGAGACCCAGTACTTC. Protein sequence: CASSLRAGGRETQYF.

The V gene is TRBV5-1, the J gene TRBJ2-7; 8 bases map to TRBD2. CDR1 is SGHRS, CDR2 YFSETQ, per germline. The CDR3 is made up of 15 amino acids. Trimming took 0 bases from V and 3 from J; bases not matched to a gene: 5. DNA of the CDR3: TGCGCCAGCAGCTTGGACGAGGGACTAGTCTACGAGCAGTACTTC. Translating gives CASSLDEGLVYEQYF.

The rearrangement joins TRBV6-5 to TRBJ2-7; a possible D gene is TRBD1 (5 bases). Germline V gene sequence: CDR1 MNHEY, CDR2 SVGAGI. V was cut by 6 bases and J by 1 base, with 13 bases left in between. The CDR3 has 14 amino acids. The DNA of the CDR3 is TGTGCCAGCAGCTTGGGTGGGGCTTCCTACGAGCAGTACTTC. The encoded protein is CASSLGGASYEQYF.

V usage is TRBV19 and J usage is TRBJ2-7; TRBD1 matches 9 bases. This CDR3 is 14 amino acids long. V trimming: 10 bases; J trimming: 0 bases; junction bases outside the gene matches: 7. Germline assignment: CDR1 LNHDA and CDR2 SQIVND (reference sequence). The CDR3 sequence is CATSRDRVSYEQYF. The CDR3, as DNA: TGTGCCACCTCGCGGGACAGGGTCTCCTACGAGCAGTACTTC. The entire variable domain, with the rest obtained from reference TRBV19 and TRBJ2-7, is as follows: DGGITQSPKYLFRKEGQNVTLSCEQNLNHDAMYWYRQDPGQGLRLIYYSQIVNDFQKGDIAEGYSVSREKKESFPLTVTSAQKNPTAFYLCATSRDRVSYEQYFGPGTRLTVT.

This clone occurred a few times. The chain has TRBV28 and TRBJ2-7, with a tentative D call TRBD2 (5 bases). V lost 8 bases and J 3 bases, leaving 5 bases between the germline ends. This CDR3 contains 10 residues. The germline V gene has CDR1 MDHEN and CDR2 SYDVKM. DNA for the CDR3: TGTGCCAGCGGGAGCTACGAGCAGTACTTC. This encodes CASGSYEQYF.

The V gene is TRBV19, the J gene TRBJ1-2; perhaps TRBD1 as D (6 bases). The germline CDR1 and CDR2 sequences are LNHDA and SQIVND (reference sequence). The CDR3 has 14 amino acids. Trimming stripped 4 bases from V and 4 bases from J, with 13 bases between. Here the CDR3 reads CASSTRQAFYGYTF. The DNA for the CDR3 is TGTGCCAGTAGTACCCGACAGGCGTTCTATGGCTACACCTTC.

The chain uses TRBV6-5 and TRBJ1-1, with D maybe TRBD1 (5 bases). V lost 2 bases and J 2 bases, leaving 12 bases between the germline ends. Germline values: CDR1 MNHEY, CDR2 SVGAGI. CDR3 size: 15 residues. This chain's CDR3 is CASSYNRQPNTEAFF. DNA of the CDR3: TGTGCCAGCAGTTACAACCGACAGCCTAACACTGAAGCTTTCTTT.

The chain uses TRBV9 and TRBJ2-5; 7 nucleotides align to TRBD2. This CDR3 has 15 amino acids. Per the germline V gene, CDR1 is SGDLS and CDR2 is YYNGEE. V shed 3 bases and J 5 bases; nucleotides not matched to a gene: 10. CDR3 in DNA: TGTGCCAGCAGCGCCTTGGGGGGGAAAGGGGAGACCCAGTACTTC. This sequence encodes CASSALGGKGETQYF.

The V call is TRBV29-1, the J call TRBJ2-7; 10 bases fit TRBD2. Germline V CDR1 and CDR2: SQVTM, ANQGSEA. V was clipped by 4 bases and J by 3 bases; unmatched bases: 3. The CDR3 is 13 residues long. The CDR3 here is CSVVLAGFYEQYF. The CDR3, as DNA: TGCAGCGTTGTACTAGCGGGATTCTACGAGCAGTACTTC.

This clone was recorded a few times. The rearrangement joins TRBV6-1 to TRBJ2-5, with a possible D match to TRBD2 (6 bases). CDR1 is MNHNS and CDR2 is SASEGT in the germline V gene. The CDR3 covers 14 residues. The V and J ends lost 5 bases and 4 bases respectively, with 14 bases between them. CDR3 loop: CASSSGGILETQYF. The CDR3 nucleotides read TGTGCCAGCAGTTCGGGCGGGATCTTAGAGACCCAGTACTTC.

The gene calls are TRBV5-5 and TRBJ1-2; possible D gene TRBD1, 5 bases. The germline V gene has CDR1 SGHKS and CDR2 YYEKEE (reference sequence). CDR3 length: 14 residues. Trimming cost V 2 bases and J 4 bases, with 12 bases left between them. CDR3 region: CASSFQQEIYGYTF. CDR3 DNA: TGTGCCAGCAGCTTCCAACAGGAGATCTATGGCTACACCTTC.

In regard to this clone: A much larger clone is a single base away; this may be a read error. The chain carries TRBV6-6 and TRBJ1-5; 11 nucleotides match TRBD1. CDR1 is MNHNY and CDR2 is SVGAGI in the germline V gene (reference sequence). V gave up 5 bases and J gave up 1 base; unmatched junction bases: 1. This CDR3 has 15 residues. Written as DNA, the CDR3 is TGTGCCAGCAGTCGGGACAGGGGGAGCAATCAGCCCCAGCATTTT. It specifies CASSRDRGSNQPQHF.